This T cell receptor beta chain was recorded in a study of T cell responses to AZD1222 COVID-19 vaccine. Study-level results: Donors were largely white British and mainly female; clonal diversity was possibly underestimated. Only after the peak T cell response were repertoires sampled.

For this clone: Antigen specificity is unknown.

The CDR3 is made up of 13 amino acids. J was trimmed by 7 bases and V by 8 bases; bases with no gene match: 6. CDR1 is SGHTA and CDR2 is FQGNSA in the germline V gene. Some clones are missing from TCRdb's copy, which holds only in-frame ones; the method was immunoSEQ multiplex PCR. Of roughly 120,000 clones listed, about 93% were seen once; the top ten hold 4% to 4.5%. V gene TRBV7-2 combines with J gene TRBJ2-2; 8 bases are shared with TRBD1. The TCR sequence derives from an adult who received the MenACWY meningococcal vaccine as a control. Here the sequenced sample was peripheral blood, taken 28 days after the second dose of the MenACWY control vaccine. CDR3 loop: CASDRGGNGELFF. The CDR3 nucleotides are TGTGCCAGCGACAGGGGCGGAAACGGGGAGCTGTTTTTT.